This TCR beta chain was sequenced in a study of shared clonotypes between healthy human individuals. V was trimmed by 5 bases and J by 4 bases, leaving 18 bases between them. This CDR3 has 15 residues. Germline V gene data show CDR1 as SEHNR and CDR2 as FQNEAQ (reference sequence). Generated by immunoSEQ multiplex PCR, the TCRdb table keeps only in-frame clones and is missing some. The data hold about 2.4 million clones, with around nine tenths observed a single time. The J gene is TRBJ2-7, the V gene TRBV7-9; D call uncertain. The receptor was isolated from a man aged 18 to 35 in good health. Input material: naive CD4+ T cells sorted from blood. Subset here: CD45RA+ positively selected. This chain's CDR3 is CASSPGPGTVYEQYF. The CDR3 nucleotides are TGTGCCAGCAGCCCCGGACCAGGTACGGTTTACGAGCAGTACTTC.